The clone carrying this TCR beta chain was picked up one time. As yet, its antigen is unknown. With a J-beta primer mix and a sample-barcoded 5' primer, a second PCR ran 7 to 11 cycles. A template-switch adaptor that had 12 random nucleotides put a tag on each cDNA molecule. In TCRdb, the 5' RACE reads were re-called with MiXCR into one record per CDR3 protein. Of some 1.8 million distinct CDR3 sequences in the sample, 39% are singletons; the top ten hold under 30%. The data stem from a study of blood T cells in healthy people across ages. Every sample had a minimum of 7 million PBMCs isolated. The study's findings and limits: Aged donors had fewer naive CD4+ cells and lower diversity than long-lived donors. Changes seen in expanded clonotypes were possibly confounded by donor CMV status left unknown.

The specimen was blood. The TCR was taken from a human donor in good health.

For the CDR3, the DNA is TGTGCCAGCAAGACTAGCGGGGTGGTTGAGCAGTTCTTC. Amino acid sequence: CASKTSGVVEQFF. The genes are TRBV7-6 and TRBJ2-1, with 11 bases that match TRBD2. CDR1 is SGHVS, CDR2 FNYEAQ, per germline. The J segment lost 9 bases and the V segment lost 7 bases, leaving 5 bases of the junction unmatched. The CDR3 covers 13 residues.